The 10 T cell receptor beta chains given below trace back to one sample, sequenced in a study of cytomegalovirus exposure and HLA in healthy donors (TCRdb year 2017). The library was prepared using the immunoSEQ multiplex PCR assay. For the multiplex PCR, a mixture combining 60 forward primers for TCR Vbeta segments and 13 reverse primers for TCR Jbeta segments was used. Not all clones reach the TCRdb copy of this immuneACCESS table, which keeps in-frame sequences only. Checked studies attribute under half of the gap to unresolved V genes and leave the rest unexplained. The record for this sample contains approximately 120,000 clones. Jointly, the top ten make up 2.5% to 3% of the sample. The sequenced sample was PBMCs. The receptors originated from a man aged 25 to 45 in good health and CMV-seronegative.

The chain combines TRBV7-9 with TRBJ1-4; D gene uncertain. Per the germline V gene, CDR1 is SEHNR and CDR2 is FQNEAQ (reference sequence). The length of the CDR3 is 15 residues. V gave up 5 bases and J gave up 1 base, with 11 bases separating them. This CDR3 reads CASSPNRGTNEKLFF. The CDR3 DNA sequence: TGTGCCAGCAGCCCAAACCGAGGAACTAATGAAAAACTGTTTTTT. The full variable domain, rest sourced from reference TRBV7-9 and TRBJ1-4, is DTGVSQNPRHKITKRGQNVTFRCDPISEHNRLYWYRQTLGQGPEFLTYFQNEAQLEKSRLLSDRFSAERPKGSFSTLEIQRTEQGDSAMYLCASSPNRGTNEKLFFGSGTQLSVL.

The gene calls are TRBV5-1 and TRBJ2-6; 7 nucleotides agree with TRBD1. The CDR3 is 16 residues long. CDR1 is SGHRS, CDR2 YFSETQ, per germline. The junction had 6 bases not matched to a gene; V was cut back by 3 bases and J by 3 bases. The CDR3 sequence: CASSSSGGGGANVLTF. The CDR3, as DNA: TGCGCCAGCAGCTCCTCAGGGGGTGGTGGGGCCAACGTCCTGACTTTC. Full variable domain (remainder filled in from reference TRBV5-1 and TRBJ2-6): KAGVTQTPRYLIKTRGQQVTLSCSPISGHRSVSWYQQTPGQGLQFLFEYFSETQRNKGNFPGRFSGRQFSNSRSEMNVSTLELGDSALYLCASSSSGGGGANVLTFGAGSRLTVL.

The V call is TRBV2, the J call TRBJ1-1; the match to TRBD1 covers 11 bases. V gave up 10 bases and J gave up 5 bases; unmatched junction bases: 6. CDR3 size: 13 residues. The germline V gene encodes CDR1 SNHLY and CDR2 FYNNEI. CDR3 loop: CAIVDRGRTEAFF. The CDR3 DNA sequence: TGTGCCATCGTGGACAGGGGGCGAACTGAAGCTTTCTTT.

This chain's CDR3 is CAIGGGEGRGSYNEQFF. Written as DNA, the CDR3 is TGTGCCATCGGAGGGGGGGAGGGCCGGGGTTCCTACAATGAGCAGTTCTTC. The rearrangement links TRBV10-3 to TRBJ2-1, with TRBD2 as a possible D gene (7 bases). The CDR3 spans 17 residues. Trimming shortened V by 8 bases and J by 1 base, and 21 bases separated the two germline ends. Germline loops: CDR1 ENHRY, CDR2 SYGVKD.

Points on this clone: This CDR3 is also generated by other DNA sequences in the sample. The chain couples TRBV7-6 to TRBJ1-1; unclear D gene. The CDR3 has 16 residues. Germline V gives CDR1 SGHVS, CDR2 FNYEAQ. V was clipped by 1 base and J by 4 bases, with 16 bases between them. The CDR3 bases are TGTGCCAGCAGCTTAGTGCGGGGATCGGGAGTCACTGAAGCTTTCTTT. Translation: CASSLVRGSGVTEAFF.

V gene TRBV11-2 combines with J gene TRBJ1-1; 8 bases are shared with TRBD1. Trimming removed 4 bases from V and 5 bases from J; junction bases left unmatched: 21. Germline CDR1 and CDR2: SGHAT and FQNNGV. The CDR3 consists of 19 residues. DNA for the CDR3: TGTGCCAGCAGCTCTCCAATCGGACAGGGAGGGATATCGGGAACTGAAGCTTTCTTT. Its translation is CASSSPIGQGGISGTEAFF.

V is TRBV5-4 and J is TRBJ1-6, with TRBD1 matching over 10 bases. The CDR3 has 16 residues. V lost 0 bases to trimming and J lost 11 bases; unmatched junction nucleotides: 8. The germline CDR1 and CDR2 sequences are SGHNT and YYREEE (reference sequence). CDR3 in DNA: TGTGCCAGCAGCTTGGCGGGACAGGGGCTCAGAACACCCCTCCACTTT. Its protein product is CASSLAGQGLRTPLHF. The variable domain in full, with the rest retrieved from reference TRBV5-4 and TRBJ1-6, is ETGVTQSPTHLIKTRGQQVTLRCSSQSGHNTVSWYQQALGQGPQFIFQYYREEENGRGNFPPRFSGLQFPNYSSELNVNALELDDSALYLCASSLAGQGLRTPLHFGNGTRLTVT.

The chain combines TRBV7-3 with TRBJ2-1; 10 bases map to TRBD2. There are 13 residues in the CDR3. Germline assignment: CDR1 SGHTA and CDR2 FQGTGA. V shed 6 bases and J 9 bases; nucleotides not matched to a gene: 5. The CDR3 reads CASSQAGGPEQFF. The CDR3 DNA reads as TGTGCCAGCAGTCAAGCGGGGGGGCCTGAGCAGTTCTTC.

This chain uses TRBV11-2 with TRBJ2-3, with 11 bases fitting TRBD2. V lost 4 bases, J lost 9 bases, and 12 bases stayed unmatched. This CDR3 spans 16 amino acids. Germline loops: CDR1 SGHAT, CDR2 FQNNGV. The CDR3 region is CASSSTLAGVSGTQYF. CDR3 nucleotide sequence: TGTGCCAGCAGCTCTACACTAGCGGGAGTCTCAGGGACGCAGTATTTT.

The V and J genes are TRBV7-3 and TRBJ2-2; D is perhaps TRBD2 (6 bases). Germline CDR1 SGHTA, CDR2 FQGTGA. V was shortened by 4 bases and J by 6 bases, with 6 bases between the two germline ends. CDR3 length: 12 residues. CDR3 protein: CASSWGAGELFF. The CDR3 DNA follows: TGTGCCAGCAGCTGGGGGGCCGGGGAGCTGTTTTTT.